Listed here are 18 T cell receptor beta chains from one sample, sequenced in a study of T cell responses to AZD1222 COVID-19 vaccine. Repertoires were generated with immunoSEQ multiplex PCR, while TCRdb's copy carries only in-frame clones and drops some. The sample records 150,000 to 200,000 clones, about 90% being singletons. The sample was peripheral blood, taken 28 days after the second dose of the MenACWY control vaccine. These receptor sequences come from an adult who received the MenACWY meningococcal vaccine as a control.

V usage is TRBV27 and J usage is TRBJ2-7; D gene uncertain. Germline lookup yields CDR1 MNHEY and CDR2 SMNVEV (reference sequence). The CDR3 extends over 13 amino acids. Trimming took off 6 bases at V and 5 bases at J, with 14 bases between the two ends. Written as DNA, the CDR3 is TGTGCCAGCAGCCGTGCCCCACGTCACGAGCAGTACTTC. Translating it yields CASSRAPRHEQYF.

V and J are TRBV6-4 and TRBJ2-1; 8 bases are shared with TRBD2. The germline V gene encodes CDR1 MRHNA and CDR2 SNTAGT. The J segment lost 8 bases and the V segment lost 5 bases, leaving 8 bases of the junction unmatched. This CDR3 has 14 residues. CDR3 protein: CASSWASGSDEQFF. The CDR3 region has the DNA TGTGCCAGCAGTTGGGCTAGCGGGTCGGATGAGCAGTTCTTC.

The CDR3 coding sequence is TGTGCCAGCGGACAGGACGGCTCCTATGGCTACACCTTC. This sequence encodes CASGQDGSYGYTF. This chain links TRBV28 with TRBJ1-2; the match to TRBD1 covers 7 bases. V trimming: 8 bases; J trimming: 4 bases; junction bases outside the gene matches: 7. CDR3 length: 13 amino acids. Per the germline V gene, CDR1 is MDHEN and CDR2 is SYDVKM.

The chain uses TRBV9 and TRBJ2-5; 8 nucleotides agree with TRBD1. Germline CDR1 reads SGDLS; CDR2 reads YYNGEE. CDR3 length: 14 residues. J gave up 1 base and V 4 bases, and 3 bases lay outside the gene matches. This CDR3 reads CASSQGTGQETQYF. The CDR3 nucleotides read TGTGCCAGCAGCCAAGGGACAGGCCAAGAGACCCAGTACTTC.

This clone was observed a single time. The chain recombines TRBV28 with TRBJ1-5; the match to TRBD1 covers 9 bases. The CDR3 extends over 17 amino acids. V shed 0 bases and J 11 bases; nucleotides not matched to a gene: 14. Germline loops: CDR1 MDHEN, CDR2 SYDVKM. CDR3 in DNA: TGTGCCAGCAGTTTATGGACCGGGACAGGGACAGTGTCGTCCCAGCATTTT. Its translation is CASSLWTGTGTVSSQHF.

The genes are TRBV19 and TRBJ2-7; D may be TRBD1 (7 bases). Germline-derived CDR1 and CDR2 are LNHDA and SQIVND (reference sequence). V was shortened by 10 bases and J by 1 base, with 17 bases between the two germline ends. This CDR3 region has 14 residues. The CDR3 DNA sequence: TGTGCCACCACCTTGACAGGGAGGTCCTACGAGCAGTACTTC. This translates into CATTLTGRSYEQYF.

This sequence joins TRBV5-1 and TRBJ1-2; 8 bases map to TRBD1. In germline, CDR1 is SGHRS, CDR2 YFSETQ. This CDR3 is 14 amino acids long. With V trimmed by 1 base and J by 4 bases, 3 bases remained unmatched. The CDR3 bases are TGCGCCAGCAGCTTGTATACAGGGGGCTATGGCTACACCTTC. Translating it yields CASSLYTGGYGYTF.

This chain connects TRBV29-1 to TRBJ1-2; D uncertain. The CDR3 is 12 amino acids. Trimming stripped 4 bases from V and 8 bases from J, with 14 bases between. Germline CDR1 SQVTM, CDR2 ANQGSEA. Here the CDR3 reads CSVAREQRGYTF. The CDR3, as DNA: TGCAGCGTTGCAAGGGAACAAAGGGGCTACACCTTC. Full variable domain (outside the CDR3, taken from reference TRBV29-1 and TRBJ1-2): SAVISQKPSRDICQRGTSLTIQCQVDSQVTMMFWYRQQPGQSLTLIATANQGSEATYESGFVIDKFPISRPNLTFSTLTVSNMSPEDSSIYLCSVAREQRGYTFGSGTRLTVV.

V usage is TRBV5-1 and J usage is TRBJ1-2; 7 bases agree with TRBD1. Germline assignment: CDR1 SGHRS and CDR2 YFSETQ. J lost 4 bases, V lost 4 bases, and 10 bases had no gene match. This CDR3 region has 15 residues. This CDR3 reads CASSRQRQGSYGYTF. The DNA for the CDR3 is TGCGCCAGCAGCAGACAACGACAGGGTAGCTATGGCTACACCTTC.

The V gene is TRBV7-2, the J gene TRBJ1-1; D is unclear. Trimming took 3 bases from V and 3 from J, leaving 14 bases between them. The length of the CDR3 is 15 residues. Germline lookup yields CDR1 SGHTA and CDR2 FQGNSA. The CDR3 reads CASSLDFGVDTEAFF. For the CDR3, the DNA is TGTGCCAGCAGCTTGGATTTTGGGGTTGACACTGAAGCTTTCTTT.

Remarks on this clone: Different DNA sequences within this sample yield the same CDR3. J is TRBJ1-2 and V is TRBV7-2; no definite D call. Germline CDR1 and CDR2: SGHTA and FQGNSA. The CDR3 contains 12 residues. V lost 1 base and J lost 4, with 4 bases in between. The CDR3 DNA follows: TGTGCCAGCAGCTTAGTGGGCTATGGCTACACCTTC. Its translation is CASSLVGYGYTF.

A few counts support this clone. This chain uses TRBV6-5 with TRBJ1-2; D ambiguous. The germline CDR1 and CDR2 sequences are MNHEY and SVGAGI. CDR3 size: 15 residues. Trimming removed 6 bases from V and 1 base from J, with 15 bases in between. Here the CDR3 reads CASSTTWTGNYGYTF. The CDR3 region has the DNA TGTGCCAGCAGCACTACCTGGACGGGTAACTATGGCTACACCTTC.

The chain links TRBV7-9 to TRBJ2-3; a possible D gene is TRBD2 (6 bases). Trimming shortened V by 7 bases and J by 0 bases, and 17 bases separated the two germline ends. In germline, CDR1 is SEHNR, CDR2 FQNEAQ (reference sequence). This CDR3 contains 16 residues. This CDR3 reads CASTDLVADSTDTQYF. In DNA, the CDR3 is TGTGCCAGCACCGATCTCGTAGCGGATAGCACAGATACGCAGTATTTT.

CDR3 sequence: CASSTGQGATEAFF. The CDR3 DNA reads as TGTGCCAGTAGTACGGGACAGGGAGCCACTGAAGCTTTCTTT. The V gene is TRBV19, the J gene TRBJ1-1; TRBD1 agrees at 9 bases. CDR1 and CDR2 from the germline V gene are LNHDA and SQIVND (reference sequence). J lost 4 bases, V lost 4 bases, and 4 bases had no gene match. This CDR3 has 14 amino acids.

The gene calls are TRBV6-5 and TRBJ2-5, with 10 bases matching TRBD1. Per germline, CDR1 MNHEY and CDR2 SVGAGI. The CDR3 spans 15 residues. The ends lost 8 bases at V and 3 bases at J; junction bases unmatched: 9. Here the CDR3 DNA reads TGTGCCAGCGTGTGGACCGGGACAGGGGAAGAGACCCAGTACTTC. Translation: CASVWTGTGEETQYF.

The chain couples TRBV20-1 to TRBJ2-2; the D is unclear. Germline V gene data show CDR1 as DFQATT and CDR2 as SNEGSKA (reference sequence). V was shortened by 7 bases and J by 6 bases, with 6 bases between the two germline ends. CDR3 length equals 10 residues. The CDR3 protein is CSVWAGELFF. The CDR3 nucleotides are TGCAGTGTTTGGGCCGGGGAGCTGTTTTTT.

This chain links TRBV7-8 with TRBJ2-2; 7 positions match TRBD2. The CDR3 spans 15 residues. V lost 2 bases and J lost 4; bases outside the gene matches: 4. From germline, CDR1 is SGHVS and CDR2 FQNEAQ. CDR3 region: CASSLRPGGTGELFF. The CDR3, as DNA: TGTGCCAGCAGCTTAAGACCGGGAGGCACCGGGGAGCTGTTTTTT.

The J gene is TRBJ2-7, the V gene TRBV6-5; TRBD1 is a possible D gene (6 bases). Trimming left V 7 bases short and J 1 base short, with 11 bases between. Germline V gene data show CDR1 as MNHEY and CDR2 as SVGAGI. This CDR3 has 13 amino acids. The DNA of the CDR3 is TGTGCCAGCAAGGCAGGGGAATCCTACGAGCAGTACTTC. Amino acid sequence: CASKAGESYEQYF.